The clone carrying this T cell receptor (beta chain) was found a few times. BIOMED2 TRB-A/B primer pools were used in multiplex TRB PCR. TCRdb re-derived calls from the multiplex PCR reads in MiXCR, one entry per CDR3 protein. The table lists 1,200 to 1,500 distinct CDR3 sequences, roughly a quarter of them singletons. The data were taken from a study of T and B cells in COVID-19 patients. From blood, about 240-550 ng of genomic DNA served as TRB template. The V and J ends lost 1 base and 9 bases, in that order; junction bases with no gene match: 8. CDR3 length: 16 residues. CDR1 and CDR2 (germline): SGHTA, FQGNSA.

The specimen was blood. The J gene is TRBJ2-3, the V gene TRBV7-2, with 12 bases aligning to TRBD2. The TCR comes from a human donor with active COVID-19. CDR3 residues: CASSLGLAGGLGTQYF. CDR3 in DNA: TGTGCCAGCAGCTTAGGTCTAGCGGGGGGGCTTGGGACGCAGTATTTT.